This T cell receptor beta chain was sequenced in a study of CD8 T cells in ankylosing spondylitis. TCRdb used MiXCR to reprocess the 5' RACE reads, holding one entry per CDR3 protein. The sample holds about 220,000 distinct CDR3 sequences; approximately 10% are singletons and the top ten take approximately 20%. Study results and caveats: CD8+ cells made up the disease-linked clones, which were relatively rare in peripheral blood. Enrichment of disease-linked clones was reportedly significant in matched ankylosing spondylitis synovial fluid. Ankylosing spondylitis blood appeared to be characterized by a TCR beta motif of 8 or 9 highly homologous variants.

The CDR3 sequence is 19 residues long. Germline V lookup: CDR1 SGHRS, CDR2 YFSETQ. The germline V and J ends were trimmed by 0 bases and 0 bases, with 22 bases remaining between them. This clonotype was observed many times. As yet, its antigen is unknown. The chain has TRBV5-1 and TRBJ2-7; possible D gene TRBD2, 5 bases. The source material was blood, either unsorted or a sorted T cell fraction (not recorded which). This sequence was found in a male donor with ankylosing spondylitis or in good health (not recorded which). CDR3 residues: CASSLARSAADVSSYEQYF. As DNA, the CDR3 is TGCGCCAGCAGCTTGGCCAGGTCGGCAGCGGACGTAAGCTCCTACGAGCAGTACTTC.